This T cell receptor (beta chain) was sequenced for a study of T cell changes during pregnancy in multiple sclerosis. Generated by immunoSEQ multiplex PCR, the TCRdb table keeps only in-frame clones and is missing some. Among some 85,000 clones listed, about 95% were seen once. This clone has only one observation. Here the sequenced sample was peripheral blood, taken in the second trimester of pregnancy. The receptor was derived from a female donor with multiple sclerosis, enrolled in a pregnancy study.

CDR3 nucleotides: TGTGCCAGCACCCCCCGAGCGGCGGGAGTGCGCAACAATGAGCAGTTCTTC. Translation gives CASTPRAAGVRNNEQFF. The chain carries TRBV27 and TRBJ2-1, with 7 bases fitting TRBD2. V trimming: 7 bases; J trimming: 5 bases; junction bases outside the gene matches: 17. CDR3 size: 17 residues. Germline V gene data show CDR1 as MNHEY and CDR2 as SMNVEV (reference sequence).